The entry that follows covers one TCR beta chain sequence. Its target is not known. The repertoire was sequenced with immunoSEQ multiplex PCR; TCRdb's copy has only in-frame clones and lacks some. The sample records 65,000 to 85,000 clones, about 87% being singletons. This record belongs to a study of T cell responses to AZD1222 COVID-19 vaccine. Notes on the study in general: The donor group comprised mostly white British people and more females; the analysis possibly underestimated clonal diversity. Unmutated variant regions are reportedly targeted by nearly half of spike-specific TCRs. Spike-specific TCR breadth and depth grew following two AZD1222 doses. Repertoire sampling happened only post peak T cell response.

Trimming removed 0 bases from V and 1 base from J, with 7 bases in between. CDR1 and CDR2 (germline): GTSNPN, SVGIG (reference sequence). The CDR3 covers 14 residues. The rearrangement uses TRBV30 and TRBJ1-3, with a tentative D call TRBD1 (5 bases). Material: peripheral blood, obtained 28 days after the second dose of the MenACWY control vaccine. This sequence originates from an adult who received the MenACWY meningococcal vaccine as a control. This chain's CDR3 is CAWSVGGSGNTIYF. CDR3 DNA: TGTGCCTGGAGTGTGGGGGGTTCTGGAAACACCATATATTTT.